These 20 T cell receptor beta chains share one sample of origin, sequenced in a study of shared clonotypes between healthy human individuals (TCRdb year 2020). Libraries were made using the immunoSEQ multiplex PCR assay. In TCRdb, the immuneACCESS table is reduced to in-frame sequences with V and J assigned. These tables do not hold every clone; where another copy was compared, an unresolved V gene accounts for under half, and the others remain unexplained. For this sample the table gives about 2 million clones, of which roughly 94% were detected only once. 0.13% of the sample lies in the top ten. Specimen: naive CD4+ T cells sorted from blood. Interpreted using the paper, the cell subset or site label stands for: CD45RA+ positively selected. The receptors shown here come from a man aged 18 to 29 in good health.

The chain recombines TRBV6-5 with TRBJ1-1, with D maybe TRBD1 (6 bases). The CDR3 is 14 amino acids. The germline V gene encodes CDR1 MNHEY and CDR2 SVGAGI. The V end was cut by 5 bases, the J end by 1 base, with 11 bases between. DNA of the CDR3: TGTGCCAGCAGTACCGGGACAAAGAACACTGAAGCTTTCTTT. It specifies CASSTGTKNTEAFF.

J is TRBJ2-1 and V is TRBV9, with a possible D match to TRBD2 (7 bases). V dropped 0 bases and J dropped 2 bases, with 15 bases sitting between them. This CDR3 has 17 residues. Germline loops: CDR1 SGDLS, CDR2 YYNGEE. The CDR3 spells CASSVAGAGATYNEQFF. The CDR3 nucleotides are TGTGCCAGCAGCGTAGCTGGGGCGGGGGCCACCTACAATGAGCAGTTCTTC. Looking up the rest from reference TRBV9 and TRBJ2-1 gives the full variable domain: DSGVTQTPKHLITATGQRVTLRCSPRSGDLSVYWYQQSLDQGLQFLIQYYNGEERAKGNILERFSAQQFPDLHSELNLSSLELGDSALYFCASSVAGAGATYNEQFFGPGTRLTVL.

Concerning this clone itself: This sample includes further DNA sequences coding for the same CDR3. The chain combines TRBV7-9 with TRBJ1-6; D uncertain. This CDR3 spans 13 amino acids. CDR1 SEHNR and CDR2 FQNEAQ come from the germline V gene (reference sequence). The V end lost 5 bases, the J end lost 7 bases, and 9 bases lay between the germline ends. CDR3 sequence reads: CASSPQLNSPLHF. The DNA of the CDR3 is TGTGCCAGCAGCCCCCAGTTGAATTCACCCCTCCACTTT.

V usage is TRBV5-8 and J usage is TRBJ2-7, with no clear D. The CDR3 runs to 11 residues. V dropped 5 bases and J dropped 3 bases, with 6 bases sitting between them. Germline lookup yields CDR1 SGHTS and CDR2 YDEGEE. The CDR3: CASRTYYEQYF. The CDR3 DNA sequence: TGTGCCAGCAGGACTTACTACGAGCAGTACTTC.

The V and J genes are TRBV30 and TRBJ1-5; D may be TRBD1 (5 bases). Trimming took 5 bases from V and 7 from J, leaving 12 bases between them. The germline gives CDR1 GTSNPN, CDR2 SVGIG (reference sequence). The CDR3 contains 12 residues. DNA for the CDR3: TGTGCCTGGGGCAGGGTGGGGCAGCCCCAGCATTTT. Protein product: CAWGRVGQPQHF.

The chain recombines TRBV2 with TRBJ2-3, with D possibly matching TRBD2 (5 bases). V lost 5 bases and J lost 2, with 11 bases in between. Germline-derived CDR1 and CDR2 are SNHLY and FYNNEI. The CDR3 length is 14 residues. The CDR3 DNA reads as TGTGCCAGCAGTAGGCGGACTTCCACAGATACGCAGTATTTT. This sequence encodes CASSRRTSTDTQYF.

The chain recombines TRBV13 with TRBJ2-5; weak D call: TRBD1 (6 bases). Germline V gene sequence: CDR1 PRHDT, CDR2 FYEKMQ (reference sequence). Trimming shortened V by 5 bases and J by 5 bases, and 15 bases separated the two germline ends. CDR3 length equals 14 residues. CDR3 protein: CASSPDRRQETQYF. DNA for the CDR3: TGTGCCAGCAGCCCAGACAGGCGTCAGGAGACCCAGTACTTC.

A remark on this clone: Mismatch with germline at one junction end may stem from a read error. The J gene is TRBJ1-2, the V gene TRBV30, with D perhaps matching TRBD1 (5 bases). The CDR3 has 12 amino acids. Per the germline V gene, CDR1 is GTSNPN and CDR2 is SVGIG (reference sequence). CDR3 bases: TGTGCCTGGAGGACCCAGTCCGGGACCCAGCATTTC. Protein sequence: CAWRTQSGTQHF.

The chain recombines TRBV5-1 with TRBJ1-6; no definite D call. The germline V gene encodes CDR1 SGHRS and CDR2 YFSETQ. This CDR3 spans 15 amino acids. V lost 0 bases and J 13 bases, leaving 17 bases between the germline ends. As DNA, the CDR3 is TGCGCCAGCAGCTTGGAGGAGGGTGCGGGGAATCCCCTCCACTTT. The encoded protein is CASSLEEGAGNPLHF.

V gene TRBV10-3 combines with J gene TRBJ2-5; TRBD2 is a possible D gene (6 bases). Per the germline V gene, CDR1 is ENHRY and CDR2 is SYGVKD. The CDR3 is 15 amino acids. Trimming left V 2 bases short and J 4 bases short, with 14 bases between. The CDR3 DNA reads TGTGCCATCAGTGAGATTGGAGGGATAGGAGAGACCCAGTACTTC. This sequence encodes CAISEIGGIGETQYF.

The chain employs TRBV5-1 and TRBJ2-7, with 7 bases matching TRBD1. Losses at the gene ends were 0 bases for V and 2 bases for J; bases not matched to a gene: 5. This CDR3 has 15 amino acids. The V gene's germline CDR1 is SGHRS and CDR2 YFSETQ. The CDR3 DNA reads TGCGCCAGCAGCTTGGGACAGGGCATCGCCTACGAGCAGTACTTC. Translation: CASSLGQGIAYEQYF.

The CDR3 DNA reads as TGTGCCTGGAGTGCGGCGCCCGTGAGTGGCACCATATATTTT. This gives the protein CAWSAAPVSGTIYF. This chain connects TRBV30 to TRBJ1-3, with unresolved D. The CDR3 totals 14 residues. Trimming took off 1 base at V and 9 bases at J, with 16 bases between the two ends. In germline, CDR1 is GTSNPN, CDR2 SVGIG (reference sequence).

The rearrangement links TRBV7-2 to TRBJ2-2, with TRBD2 matching 9 bases. V lost 6 bases, J lost 4 bases, and 9 bases stayed unmatched. This CDR3 is 16 amino acids long. CDR1 and CDR2 from the germline V gene are SGHTA and FQGNSA. The CDR3 reads CASRRFSTSGTGELFF. In DNA, the CDR3 is TGTGCCAGCAGGCGCTTTTCGACTAGCGGCACCGGGGAGCTGTTTTTT.

The V gene is TRBV19, the J gene TRBJ1-1; 8 positions agree with TRBD1. Germline CDR1 reads LNHDA; CDR2 reads SQIVND (reference sequence). The CDR3 runs 13 residues. V lost 9 bases, J lost 6 bases, and 9 bases stayed unmatched. The chain's CDR3 is CASLPQGVAEAFF. The CDR3 bases are TGTGCCAGCCTTCCACAGGGGGTTGCTGAAGCTTTCTTT.

This chain uses TRBV19 with TRBJ2-7; tentatively, D is TRBD1 (6 bases). Trimming took off 3 bases at V and 4 bases at J, with 13 bases between the two ends. The CDR3 consists of 14 residues. From germline, CDR1 is LNHDA and CDR2 SQIVND (reference sequence). For the CDR3, the DNA is TGTGCCAGTAGTATGAGTCAGGGGCGGTACGAGCAGTACTTC. Its translation is CASSMSQGRYEQYF.

A word on this clone: The same CDR3 arises from other DNA sequences in this sample as well. This sequence joins TRBV5-4 and TRBJ2-7; D unresolved. The CDR3 loop spans 15 amino acids. With 0 bases removed from V and 0 bases from J, the gap between germline ends came to 10 bases. Looked up from germline, CDR1 is SGHNT and CDR2 is YYREEE (reference sequence). The CDR3 loop is CASSLGGLSSYEQYF. DNA of the CDR3: TGTGCCAGCAGCTTGGGGGGTTTGAGCTCCTACGAGCAGTACTTC.

This sequence joins TRBV6-1 and TRBJ2-1; 8 positions agree with TRBD1. CDR1 is MNHNS, CDR2 SASEGT, per germline. The CDR3 consists of 18 residues. Trimming removed 3 bases from V and 3 bases from J; junction bases left unmatched: 13. The CDR3 spells CASSESLLQGAVYNEQFF. The CDR3 nucleotides read TGTGCCAGCAGTGAGTCCCTTCTTCAGGGGGCGGTCTACAATGAGCAGTTCTTC.

The V gene is TRBV15, the J gene TRBJ2-2; tentative D call: TRBD1 (6 bases). Germline V gene lookup returns CDR1 LNHNV and CDR2 YYDKDF (reference sequence). Trimming took off 0 bases at V and 0 bases at J, with 14 bases between the two ends. This CDR3 is 18 amino acids long. The CDR3 loop reads CATSRDPLQGANTGELFF. CDR3 in DNA: TGTGCCACCAGCAGAGACCCTTTACAGGGAGCGAACACCGGGGAGCTGTTTTTT.

The chain carries TRBV28 and TRBJ1-4; D is uncertain. Germline CDR1 and CDR2: MDHEN and SYDVKM. Trimming stripped 5 bases from V and 7 bases from J, with 11 bases between. The CDR3 covers 13 residues. As DNA, the CDR3 is TGTGCCAGCAGTCCCCCCCAGGCTGAAAAACTGTTTTTT. This sequence encodes CASSPPQAEKLFF.

V and J are TRBV4-1 and TRBJ2-7, with TRBD1 as a possible D gene (5 bases). Germline V gene sequence: CDR1 MGHRA, CDR2 YSYEKL. CDR3 length: 15 amino acids. Trimming pared 1 base from V and 2 bases from J, leaving 12 bases between. CDR3 residues: CASSQGDRRTYEQYF. The CDR3 DNA sequence: TGCGCCAGCAGCCAAGGTGACAGAAGAACCTACGAGCAGTACTTC.